These 26 T cell receptor beta chains originate from one sample sequenced in a study of T cell responses to AZD1222 COVID-19 vaccine. Profiling relied on immunoSEQ multiplex PCR, and the TCRdb table lists in-frame clones only, not all of them. Altogether about 110,000 clones are present, 88% being singletons, with the ten largest covering about 6.5%. The specimen comprised peripheral blood, sampled 28 days after the second AZD1222 dose. These receptors all stem from an adult who received the AZD1222 COVID-19 vaccine.

This clone appeared a single time. The V call is TRBV9, the J call TRBJ2-5; D could derive from TRBD1 or TRBD2 (5 bases each). V was clipped by 4 bases and J by 4 bases, with 17 bases between them. CDR1 and CDR2 (germline): SGDLS, YYNGEE. The CDR3 spans 15 residues. Written as DNA, the CDR3 is TGTGCCAGCAGCCCTAGCCCGCAGGGAGCAGAGACCCAGTACTTC. This translates into CASSPSPQGAETQYF.

The rearrangement links TRBV11-2 to TRBJ2-1; D might be TRBD1 (5 bases). The V and J ends lost 4 bases and 3 bases respectively, with 19 bases between them. The CDR3 has 17 residues. Germline assignment: CDR1 SGHAT and CDR2 FQNNGV. The CDR3 loop reads CASSSPRQSTNYNEQFF. CDR3 coding DNA: TGTGCCAGCAGCTCCCCTCGACAGTCCACGAACTACAATGAGCAGTTCTTC.

The chain uses TRBV6-6 and TRBJ1-1; possibly TRBD1 for D (5 bases). V was trimmed by 2 bases and J by 1 base, leaving 11 bases between them. The CDR3 runs 15 residues. Germline values: CDR1 MNHNY, CDR2 SVGAGI (reference sequence). The CDR3 is CASSYGPQGNTEAFF. The CDR3 region has the DNA TGTGCCAGCAGTTACGGACCTCAGGGGAACACTGAAGCTTTCTTT.

The chain couples TRBV6-1 to TRBJ2-2, with TRBD2 identical over 10 bases. J lost 6 bases, V lost 2 bases, and 3 bases had no gene match. Germline lookup yields CDR1 MNHNS and CDR2 SASEGT. The CDR3 spans 15 residues. CDR3 DNA: TGTGCCAGCAGTGAAATAGCGGGGGGCGCCGGGGAGCTGTTTTTT. It yields the protein CASSEIAGGAGELFF.

The chain links TRBV7-9 to TRBJ1-6; TRBD1 agrees at 9 bases. V lost 5 bases and J lost 4; bases outside the gene matches: 3. The CDR3 runs 15 residues. CDR1 SEHNR and CDR2 FQNEAQ come from the germline V gene (reference sequence). The CDR3 nucleotides read TGTGCCAGCAGCATCGGGACAGGGTATAATTCACCCCTCCACTTT. Amino acid sequence: CASSIGTGYNSPLHF. The variable domain in full, with the rest retrieved from reference TRBV7-9 and TRBJ1-6, is DTGVSQNPRHKITKRGQNVTFRCDPISEHNRLYWYRQTLGQGPEFLTYFQNEAQLEKSRLLSDRFSAERPKGSFSTLEIQRTEQGDSAMYLCASSIGTGYNSPLHFGNGTRLTVT.

The chain links TRBV11-2 to TRBJ2-1; unclear D gene. This CDR3 has 13 residues. The germline V gene encodes CDR1 SGHAT and CDR2 FQNNGV. Between the trimmed V and J ends, which lost 5 bases and 0 bases, there was a span of 5 bases. For the CDR3, the DNA is TGTGCCAGCAGCCTCGCCTCCTACAATGAGCAGTTCTTC. Protein sequence: CASSLASYNEQFF. Combining the CDR3 with reference TRBV11-2 and TRBJ2-1 gives the whole variable domain EAGVAQSPRYKIIEKRQSVAFWCNPISGHATLYWYQQILGQGPKLLIQFQNNGVVDDSQLPKDRFSAERLKGVDSTLKIQPAKLEDSAVYLCASSLASYNEQFFGPGTRLTVL.

The chain couples TRBV4-3 to TRBJ1-4; weak D call: TRBD1 (5 bases). The V gene's germline CDR1 is LGHNA and CDR2 YSLEER. This CDR3 has 15 residues. The V end lost 3 bases, the J end lost 3 bases, and 11 bases lay between the germline ends. CDR3 sequence (DNA): TGCGCCAGCAGCCAGTCCCAAGGGGCTAATGAAAAACTGTTTTTT. It codes for CASSQSQGANEKLFF.

The J gene is TRBJ2-3, the V gene TRBV19; D gene uncertain. The CDR3 is 15 residues long. Per germline, CDR1 LNHDA and CDR2 SQIVND (reference sequence). Trimming took 1 base from V and 2 from J, leaving 10 bases between them. CDR3 coding DNA: TGTGCCAGTAGTATAGGAAACAGTTTCACAGATACGCAGTATTTT. Translation: CASSIGNSFTDTQYF.

Remarks on this clone: This same CDR3 is encoded by further DNA sequences in the sample. The J gene is TRBJ2-5, the V gene TRBV6-2 or TRBV6-3; D remains ambiguous. Germline-derived CDR1 and CDR2 are MNHEY and SVGEGT. V was pared by 2 bases and J by 4 bases, with 2 bases between. The CDR3 loop spans 11 amino acids. The CDR3 sequence is CASSYGETQYF. The CDR3 DNA is TGTGCCAGCAGTTACGGAGAGACCCAGTACTTC.

This clone was counted once. The rearrangement joins TRBV28 to TRBJ1-2; D may be TRBD1 (5 bases). Germline V gene data show CDR1 as MDHEN and CDR2 as SYDVKM. This CDR3 region has 15 residues. Trimming took 1 base from V and 8 from J, leaving 17 bases between them. DNA of the CDR3: TGTGCCAGCAGTTTATCGCCGGGACCTGAGAAGGGCTACACCTTC. It specifies CASSLSPGPEKGYTF.

V gene TRBV28 combines with J gene TRBJ1-5; maybe TRBD1 (6 bases). Germline V lookup: CDR1 MDHEN, CDR2 SYDVKM. The CDR3 runs to 15 residues. The V end lost 8 bases, the J end lost 3 bases, and 17 bases lay between the germline ends. This CDR3 is CASHFDRRNNQPQHF. The CDR3 DNA reads as TGTGCCAGCCACTTCGACAGGCGTAACAATCAGCCCCAGCATTTT.

The rearrangement joins TRBV2 to TRBJ2-2, with 7 bases fitting TRBD1. The junction had 3 bases not matched to a gene; V was cut back by 5 bases and J by 6 bases. This CDR3 comprises 13 residues. CDR1 is SNHLY, CDR2 FYNNEI, per germline. CDR3 bases: TGTGCCAGCAGTCCACAGGGGTCCGGGGAGCTGTTTTTT. This encodes CASSPQGSGELFF.

The chain has TRBV5-3 and TRBJ2-3; TRBD2 matches 9 bases. TRBV5-3 is filed as an ORF, its function uncertain. The length of the CDR3 is 15 residues. The V gene end was trimmed by 1 base and the J gene end by 3 bases; junction bases not matched to a gene: 3. The CDR3 DNA sequence: TGTGCCAGAAGCTTGAGGCGGGGGGGTACAGATACGCAGTATTTT. Residues: CARSLRRGGTDTQYF.

The chain employs TRBV7-9 and TRBJ1-2; TRBD1 matches 7 bases. CDR1 and CDR2 from the germline V gene are SEHNR and FQNEAQ (reference sequence). The CDR3 is 14 amino acids. V shed 5 bases, J shed 3 bases, and the junction held 6 bases outside the gene matches. CDR3 nucleotide sequence: TGTGCCAGCAGCGGTACAGGGGTTGACTATGGCTACACCTTC. Its translation: CASSGTGVDYGYTF.

The chain is built from TRBV6-5 and TRBJ1-1; unclear D gene. The CDR3 runs 14 residues. Trimming removed 4 bases from V and 0 bases from J, with 9 bases in between. CDR1 is MNHEY and CDR2 is SVGAGI in the germline V gene. The CDR3 DNA reads TGTGCCAGCAGTTCAGCGCGTTTGAACACTGAAGCTTTCTTT. Its translation: CASSSARLNTEAFF.

The chain carries TRBV7-9 and TRBJ1-1; TRBD1 agrees at 7 bases. The CDR3 has 12 residues. Germline loops: CDR1 SEHNR, CDR2 FQNEAQ (reference sequence). Trimming removed 7 bases from V and 10 bases from J; junction bases left unmatched: 9. CDR3 nucleotide sequence: TGTGCCAGCACTGGACAGGCCGATGGAGCTTTCTTT. Protein product: CASTGQADGAFF.

The chain combines TRBV18 with TRBJ2-7, with a tentative D call TRBD1 (5 bases). The CDR3 extends over 14 amino acids. Per germline, CDR1 KGHSH and CDR2 LQKENI. Trimming removed 0 bases at V and 3 bases at J, with 9 bases between. CDR3 bases: TGTGCCAGCTCACCACCGGAAGGGGTCTACGAGCAGTACTTC. Its translation is CASSPPEGVYEQYF. Together with reference TRBV18 and TRBJ2-7, the CDR3 gives the full variable domain: NAGVMQNPRHLVRRRGQEARLRCSPMKGHSHVYWYRQLPEEGLKFMVYLQKENIIDESGMPKERFSAEFPKEGPSILRIQQVVRGDSAAYFCASSPPEGVYEQYFGPGTRLTVT.

The sample holds many counts of this clone. The V call is TRBV7-6, the J call TRBJ2-5; D gene uncertain. Germline V gives CDR1 SGHVS, CDR2 FNYEAQ. The CDR3 consists of 13 residues. The V end was cut by 4 bases, the J end by 4 bases, with 10 bases between. In DNA form, the CDR3 reads TGTGCCAGCAGCTCAAGACTTCGAGAGACCCAGTACTTC. Protein product: CASSSRLRETQYF.

The CDR3 coding sequence is TGTGCCAGCAGCTTGGTGGACAACAAGGAGGGGAATGAGCAGTTCTTC. Amino acid sequence: CASSLVDNKEGNEQFF. The genes are TRBV5-4 and TRBJ2-1, with a weak D call TRBD2 (6 bases). V was trimmed by 0 bases and J by 7 bases, leaving 17 bases between them. CDR1 and CDR2 from the germline V gene are SGHNT and YYREEE (reference sequence). The CDR3 runs 16 residues.

The chain carries TRBV27 and TRBJ2-4; D gene uncertain. Germline-derived CDR1 and CDR2 are MNHEY and SMNVEV (reference sequence). The CDR3 is made up of 15 amino acids. V lost 5 bases, J lost 1 base, and 12 bases lay in between. CDR3 residues: CASSPTVDAKNIQYF. The CDR3 DNA is TGTGCCAGCAGTCCTACCGTGGATGCCAAAAACATTCAGTACTTC.

CDR3 sequence reads: CASSEGTGRNNEQFF. CDR3 nucleotides: TGTGCCAGCAGCGAGGGAACAGGGCGCAACAATGAGCAGTTCTTC. The chain has TRBV9 and TRBJ2-1, with D maybe TRBD1 (6 bases). The CDR3 contains 15 residues. Germline loops: CDR1 SGDLS, CDR2 YYNGEE. V was clipped by 3 bases and J by 5 bases, with 15 bases between them. The full variable domain, completed using reference TRBV9 and TRBJ2-1, is DSGVTQTPKHLITATGQRVTLRCSPRSGDLSVYWYQQSLDQGLQFLIQYYNGEERAKGNILERFSAQQFPDLHSELNLSSLELGDSALYFCASSEGTGRNNEQFFGPGTRLTVL.

The chain is built from TRBV21-1 and TRBJ1-6; the table gives TRBD1 as D, unverified against the DNA. TRBV21-1 is a known pseudogene. This CDR3 contains 17 residues. The CDR3 region is CASSKDIFASYNSPLHF. CDR3 nucleotide sequence: TGTGCCAGCAGCAAAGACATATTCGCCTCCTATAATTCACCCCTCCACTTT.

The chain employs TRBV12-3 or TRBV12-4 and TRBJ1-5; D remains unclear. The CDR3 sequence is 11 residues long. Trimming took off 5 bases at V and 7 bases at J, with 6 bases between the two ends. CDR3 amino acids: CASSINQPQHF. DNA of the CDR3: TGTGCCAGCAGTATAAACCAGCCCCAGCATTTT.

The chain recombines TRBV28 with TRBJ2-5; D may match TRBD1 or TRBD2 (5 bases each). Germline assignment: CDR1 MDHEN and CDR2 SYDVKM. Trimming pared 2 bases from V and 3 bases from J, leaving 16 bases between. The CDR3 is made up of 16 amino acids. The DNA for the CDR3 is TGTGCCAGCAGTTTAGGATTGGTGAGGGGAAAAGAGACCCAGTACTTC. Translated: CASSLGLVRGKETQYF.

CDR3 sequence: CASSIDAQGPADTQYF. The CDR3, as DNA: TGTGCCAGTAGTATAGACGCACAGGGGCCGGCAGATACGCAGTATTTT. V usage is TRBV19 and J usage is TRBJ2-3; 7 nucleotides align to TRBD1. The CDR3 runs 16 residues. Germline V gene sequence: CDR1 LNHDA, CDR2 SQIVND (reference sequence). Unmatched junction bases numbered 7, after V lost 0 bases and J lost 4 bases.

The CDR3 loop reads CASSQDVRGTYEQYF. In DNA, the CDR3 is TGCGCCAGCAGCCAAGACGTCCGGGGAACCTACGAGCAGTACTTC. The V and J genes are TRBV4-3 and TRBJ2-7; D possibly corresponds to TRBD2 (5 bases). V was shortened by 0 bases and J by 2 bases, with 11 bases between the two germline ends. Per the germline V gene, CDR1 is LGHNA and CDR2 is YSLEER. This CDR3 comprises 15 residues.